This T cell receptor (beta chain) was retrieved from a study of blood T cells in healthy people across ages. A sample-barcoded 5' primer and a J-beta primer mix were used in a second PCR of roughly 7 to 11 cycles. TCRdb fed the 5' RACE reads into MiXCR, producing one record per CDR3 protein. The sample carries more than 700,000 distinct CDR3 sequences, less than 70% recorded once. The CDR3 is made up of 19 amino acids. The V and J ends lost 7 bases and 7 bases, in that order; junction bases with no gene match: 20. Germline V gene lookup returns CDR1 MNHEY and CDR2 SMNVEV (reference sequence). The sequenced material came from blood. This TCR was sampled from an elderly man in good health. The chain recombines TRBV27 with TRBJ2-7; 15 nucleotides agree with TRBD2. This chain's CDR3 is CASTPGGQWTSGRAREQYF. The CDR3 DNA follows: TGTGCCAGCACCCCCGGGGGACAGTGGACTAGCGGGAGGGCCCGGGAGCAGTACTTC.